This T cell receptor beta chain derives from a study of tissue T cells after allogeneic stem cell transplantation. Study-wide background: Several unmodified and three CD34-selected T-cell-depleted grafts went to graft-versus-host disease patients. Tissue samples with histologically apparent lymphocytes on H&E review were prioritized for sequencing. The study's findings and limits: Few T cell clones were shared across patients, but motif clusters showed tissue-specific shared signatures.

To note about this clone: The antigen is unknown.

Clones were sequenced by immunoSEQ multiplex PCR, and TCRdb holds only the in-frame ones, with some missing. The top ten clones hold roughly 22% of a sample with 2,500 to 3,500 clones, less than 80% of them seen once. Enrolled prospectively were adult allogeneic hematopoietic cell transplant recipients whose graft-versus-host disease was steroid-refractory. Autopsy tissues spanned esophagus to rectum, liver, skin, and lymphoid organs including spleen. V gave up 7 bases and J gave up 7 bases, with 25 bases separating them. Looked up from germline, CDR1 is MDHEN and CDR2 is SYDVKM. This CDR3 spans 16 amino acids.

The receptor comes from a male patient over 55 with steroid-refractory graft-versus-host disease after an allogeneic stem cell transplant. Part of the T cell pool may stem from the graft donor. The chain joins TRBV28 to TRBJ1-1, with D perhaps TRBD1 (6 bases). The specimen was duodenal tissue, collected at autopsy. DNA for the CDR3: TGTGCCAGCATACTATCAACGCGGGGGCGGCTCGGTGAAGCTTTCTTT. Amino acid sequence: CASILSTRGRLGEAFF.